This TCR beta chain was captured in a study of cytomegalovirus exposure and HLA in healthy donors. Study-wide results and caveats: Most TCR sequences were rare, but some public TCRs occurred in many donors. An analysis that came later showed most CMV-associated TCR beta chains appearing HLA-restricted. In terms of immune exposure information, only CMV serostatus was available. An assumption of roughly uniform sequencing depth across donors underlay the presence/absence analyses.

PCR employed 60 Vbeta and 13 Jbeta primers. TCRdb's copy holds only in-frame clones and misses some; the assay was immunoSEQ multiplex PCR. The sample holds roughly 180,000 clones; 75% are singletons and the top ten take more than 2.5%. Details on this clone: The antigen is not known.

CDR1 MGHRA and CDR2 YSYEKL come from the germline V gene. The CDR3 sequence is 13 residues long. V dropped 5 bases and J dropped 4 bases, with 9 bases sitting between them. This TCR was recovered from a female donor in good health and CMV-seronegative. V and J are TRBV4-1 and TRBJ1-5, with D tentatively TRBD1 (5 bases). The source material was PBMCs. CDR3 DNA sequence: TGCGCCAGCAGCTCGACAGATAATCAGCCCCAGCATTTT. Its protein product is CASSSTDNQPQHF.